This T cell receptor beta chain was obtained from a study of T cell responses to AZD1222 COVID-19 vaccine. Study findings and constraints: Repertoires were sampled only after the peak T cell response.

Germline V gene data show CDR1 as SGHTA and CDR2 as FQGNSA. Trimming pared 1 base from V and 5 bases from J, leaving 15 bases between. The CDR3 loop spans 15 amino acids. Sequenced by immunoSEQ multiplex PCR; TCRdb stores in-frame clones only, minus some. The repertoire includes 85,000 to 110,000 clones, around 91% of them detected once, and around 4.8% sits in the top ten. As regards this clone: What it recognizes is unknown.

The material was peripheral blood, obtained on day 0 of AZD1222 vaccination. The gene calls are TRBV7-2 and TRBJ2-7; D is unclear. The clonotype comes from an adult in good health. CDR3 sequence (DNA): TGTGCCAGCAGCTTAGTTGGTGAAGTTGGCGACGAGCAGTACTTC. Protein: CASSLVGEVGDEQYF.